The text below deals with one T cell receptor (beta chain). Per individual sample, around 9.1 x 10^4 TCR templates were assayed. Sequenced by immunoSEQ multiplex PCR; TCRdb stores in-frame clones only, minus some. This sample has about 120,000 clones, with 90% to 95% found just once. The data were taken from a study of siplizumab effects on memory and regulatory T cells. CDR1 and CDR2 from the germline V gene are MNHNY and SVGAGI (reference sequence). The CDR3 has 14 amino acids. The J segment lost 1 base and the V segment lost 11 bases, leaving 6 bases of the junction unmatched. The rearrangement uses TRBV6-6 and TRBJ1-5; 9 positions agree with TRBD1. Sequencing was carried out using non-Treg CD4+ T cells sorted from blood. The TCR was taken from a human donor in good health. In DNA form, the CDR3 reads TGTGCCGCAAAACAGGGGGCGAGCAATCAGCCCCAGCATTTT. Its translation: CAAKQGASNQPQHF.